One sample yielded the 18 T cell receptor beta chains listed below, sequenced in a study of radiation and T cells in renal cell carcinoma (dated by TCRdb to about 2020). In the paper's terms, the time point label means: baseline pretreatment blood. According to the study, the label for this sample's treatment or condition signals: 15 Gy SBRT to primary tumor, nephrectomy 4 weeks later. The library was generated by the immunoSEQ multiplex PCR assay. TCRdb carries this immuneACCESS record with in-frame sequences only. Its versions omit some clonotypes, under half of them owing to an unresolved V gene in the studies checked, with the rest unexplained. In this sample the table shows about 130,000 clones, approximately 82% of which occur a single time. Around 3% of the sample comes from the top ten. The source material was blood, sampled from a patient whose treatment included radiotherapy and nephrectomy. The receptor set was obtained from a woman between 55 and 75 years old with renal cell carcinoma.

This chain links TRBV10-1 with TRBJ2-7; D may be TRBD2 (6 bases). V shed 8 bases and J shed 2 bases, with 13 bases lying between them. The CDR3 consists of 13 residues. Germline CDR1 WNHNN, CDR2 SYGVQD (reference sequence). CDR3 bases: TGCGCCAGCTGGATCGGGGGAACCTACGAGCAGTACTTC. Translation: CASWIGGTYEQYF.

The gene calls are TRBV2 and TRBJ2-5; tentative D call: TRBD2 (6 bases). V lost 3 bases and J 5 bases, leaving 16 bases between the germline ends. This CDR3 has 15 residues. Germline loops: CDR1 SNHLY, CDR2 FYNNEI. The CDR3 DNA is TGTGCCAGCAGTGAGGGGGAACTAGCTAGGGAGACCCAGTACTTC. Its protein product is CASSEGELARETQYF.

The rearrangement links TRBV5-1 to TRBJ1-6; the match to TRBD1 covers 9 bases. V trimming: 4 bases; J trimming: 4 bases; junction bases outside the gene matches: 6. From germline, CDR1 is SGHRS and CDR2 YFSETQ. The CDR3 spans 16 residues. The CDR3 loop reads CASSRDGQGYNSPLHF. The CDR3 nucleotides read TGCGCCAGCAGCCGTGACGGACAGGGGTATAATTCACCCCTCCACTTT.

The chain uses TRBV9 and TRBJ2-1, with 7 bases fitting TRBD2. This CDR3 spans 17 amino acids. The germline CDR1 and CDR2 sequences are SGDLS and YYNGEE. V dropped 4 bases and J dropped 4; count of bases not matched to a gene: 14. Here the CDR3 DNA reads TGTGCCAGCAGCCCCCCAGGAGAGCGGGGAATTTACAATGAGCAGTTCTTC. Translation gives CASSPPGERGIYNEQFF.

This chain links TRBV19 with TRBJ1-2, with 7 bases lining up with TRBD1. The V segment lost 0 bases and the J segment 2 bases; nucleotides outside the gene matches: 6. CDR3 length: 16 residues. Germline assignment: CDR1 LNHDA and CDR2 SQIVND (reference sequence). The CDR3 DNA reads as TGTGCCAGTAGTATAGAACAGGGGACCTCCAACTATGGCTACACCTTC. Its protein product is CASSIEQGTSNYGYTF.

The rearrangement uses TRBV7-9 and TRBJ1-4; D is ambiguous. Germline loops: CDR1 SEHNR, CDR2 FQNEAQ (reference sequence). Trimming shortened V by 4 bases and J by 7 bases, and 13 bases separated the two germline ends. CDR3 length: 14 amino acids. In DNA, the CDR3 is TGTGCCAGCAGCTCATCCGGGATTAGTGAAAAACTGTTTTTT. Encoded protein: CASSSSGISEKLFF. Based on the CDR3 plus reference TRBV7-9 and TRBJ1-4, the full variable domain is DTGVSQNPRHKITKRGQNVTFRCDPISEHNRLYWYRQTLGQGPEFLTYFQNEAQLEKSRLLSDRFSAERPKGSFSTLEIQRTEQGDSAMYLCASSSSGISEKLFFGSGTQLSVL.

CDR3 protein: CASSTPAGATDTQYF. CDR3 in DNA: TGTGCCAGCAGTACCCCAGCGGGGGCCACAGATACGCAGTATTTT. V usage is TRBV6-5 and J usage is TRBJ2-3; 8 positions match TRBD2. CDR1 and CDR2 (germline): MNHEY, SVGAGI. This CDR3 comprises 15 residues. V lost 5 bases and J lost 2; bases outside the gene matches: 6.

The sample holds one count of this clone. The chain uses TRBV19 and TRBJ2-1; 13 positions agree with TRBD2. The V segment lost 3 bases and the J segment 8 bases; nucleotides outside the gene matches: 4. Looked up from germline, CDR1 is LNHDA and CDR2 is SQIVND (reference sequence). The CDR3 totals 15 residues. The CDR3 region has the DNA TGTGCCAGTAGTATCCGGACTAGCGGGAGCCATGAGCAGTTCTTC. Its protein is CASSIRTSGSHEQFF.

The V and J genes are TRBV7-3 and TRBJ2-2; possibly TRBD2 for D (6 bases). The CDR3 consists of 14 residues. V was trimmed by 5 bases and J by 4 bases, leaving 11 bases between them. Germline assignment: CDR1 SGHTA and CDR2 FQGTGA. In nucleotides, the CDR3 is TGTGCCAGCAGCCCGGGGCGGGGCACCGGGGAGCTGTTTTTT. It yields the protein CASSPGRGTGELFF.

The chain has TRBV7-9 and TRBJ2-6; 10 positions agree with TRBD1. Trimming cost V 4 bases and J 0 bases; bases outside gene matches: 9. Germline V gives CDR1 SEHNR, CDR2 FQNEAQ (reference sequence). The CDR3 contains 19 residues. The CDR3 nucleotides are TGTGCCAGCAGCTCACGACAGGGGGCGGGAATCTCTGGGGCCAACGTCCTGACTTTC. The encoded protein is CASSSRQGAGISGANVLTF.

The chain joins TRBV14 to TRBJ1-6; maybe TRBD1 (6 bases). There are 14 residues in the CDR3. Trimming left V 5 bases short and J 9 bases short, with 14 bases between. Germline V gene data show CDR1 as SGHDN and CDR2 as FVKESK. The CDR3: CASSEAGGGSPLHF. In DNA form, the CDR3 reads TGTGCCAGCAGCGAAGCGGGGGGCGGTTCACCCCTCCACTTT.

The DNA of the CDR3 is TGTGCCAGTAGTGCGGGACCAAGGGATCAGCCCCAGCATTTT. Residues: CASSAGPRDQPQHF. The rearrangement links TRBV19 to TRBJ1-5; D is possibly TRBD1 (5 bases). Germline assignment: CDR1 LNHDA and CDR2 SQIVND (reference sequence). The CDR3 totals 14 residues. Trimming stripped 5 bases from V and 5 bases from J, with 13 bases between.

This chain joins TRBV9 and TRBJ2-1; TRBD2 might be the D (6 bases). Trimming removed 1 base at V and 8 bases at J, with 19 bases between. This CDR3 has 16 residues. Germline V CDR1 and CDR2: SGDLS, YYNGEE. In nucleotides, the CDR3 is TGTGCCAGCAGCGTAAAGGAGGGGTTTGAATCTGATGAGCAGTTCTTC. Translated, it gives CASSVKEGFESDEQFF.

This clone has a single count. The chain recombines TRBV5-1 with TRBJ2-3, with D perhaps TRBD2 (6 bases). Trimming cost V 5 bases and J 2 bases, with 12 bases left between them. The CDR3 runs to 14 residues. Germline CDR1 is SGHRS and CDR2 is YFSETQ. CDR3 DNA sequence: TGCGCCAGCAGGGTTACGGGGGACACAGATACGCAGTATTTT. Its protein product is CASRVTGDTDTQYF.

This clone has only one observation. The genes are TRBV2 and TRBJ2-7; D is perhaps TRBD1 (5 bases). Trimming shortened V by 6 bases and J by 0 bases, and 6 bases separated the two germline ends. Germline lookup yields CDR1 SNHLY and CDR2 FYNNEI. The CDR3 spans 12 residues. CDR3 protein: CASRQGSYEQYF. The CDR3 DNA sequence: TGTGCCAGCAGGCAGGGCTCCTACGAGCAGTACTTC.

This rearrangement joins TRBV29-1 to TRBJ2-6, with D maybe TRBD1 (5 bases). The CDR3 sequence is 16 residues long. The ends were cut back, 4 bases at V and 0 bases at J, with 13 bases in the middle. Germline lookup yields CDR1 SQVTM and CDR2 ANQGSEA. CDR3 residues: CSVGDSPLSGANVLTF. The CDR3 DNA reads as TGCAGCGTTGGAGACAGTCCCCTCTCTGGGGCCAACGTCCTGACTTTC.

V and J are TRBV25-1 and TRBJ1-4; D is undetermined. The V gene lost 4 bases and the J gene lost 0 bases, with 9 bases spanning the gap. The germline V gene encodes CDR1 MGHDK and CDR2 SYGVNS. This CDR3 has 15 amino acids. DNA for the CDR3: TGTGCCAGCAGTGGCGACCTCGCAACTAATGAAAAACTGTTTTTT. It specifies CASSGDLATNEKLFF.

J is TRBJ1-2 and V is TRBV4-1; 8 bases align to TRBD1. The V segment lost 3 bases and the J segment 6 bases; nucleotides outside the gene matches: 3. Germline V gene lookup returns CDR1 MGHRA and CDR2 YSYEKL. The CDR3 has 13 amino acids. CDR3 region: CASSHRTGNGYTF. CDR3 bases: TGCGCCAGCAGCCACCGGACAGGGAATGGCTACACCTTC.